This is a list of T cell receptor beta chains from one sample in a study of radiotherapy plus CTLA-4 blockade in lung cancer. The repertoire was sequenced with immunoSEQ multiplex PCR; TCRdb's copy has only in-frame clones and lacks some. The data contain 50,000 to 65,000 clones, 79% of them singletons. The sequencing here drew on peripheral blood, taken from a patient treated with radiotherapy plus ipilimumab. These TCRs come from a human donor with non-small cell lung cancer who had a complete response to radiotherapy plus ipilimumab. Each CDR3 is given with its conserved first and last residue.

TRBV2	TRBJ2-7	CASSLGQGGYF
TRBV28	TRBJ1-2	CASSIQGTAGDYGYTF
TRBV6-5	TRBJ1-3	CASSYEGVAGNTIYF
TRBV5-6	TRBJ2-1	CASGTGGLNNEQFF
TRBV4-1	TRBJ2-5	CASSPSRETQYF
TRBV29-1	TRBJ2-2	CSAQLAGELFF
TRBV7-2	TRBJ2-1	CASSSDGGRDNEQFF
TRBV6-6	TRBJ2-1	CASSGREGPNEQFF
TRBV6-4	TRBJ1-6	CASRARGDNSPLHF
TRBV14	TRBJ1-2	CASSQVGAGPYGYTF
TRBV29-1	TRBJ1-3	CSVVTGNSGNTIYF
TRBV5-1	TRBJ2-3	CASSLARRGADTQYF
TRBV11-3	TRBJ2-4	CASSFSGTGVSLAKNIQYF
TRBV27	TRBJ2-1	CASSLSGGRMSSYNEQFF
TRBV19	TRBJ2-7	CASSPRRGDYEQYF
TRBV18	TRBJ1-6	CASSPRTGSSYNSPLHF
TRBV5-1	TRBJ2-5	CASSLVVTGTGETQYF
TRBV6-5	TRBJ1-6	CASSPGLLYNSPLHF
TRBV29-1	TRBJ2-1	CSVDQGREGQFF
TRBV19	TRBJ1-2	CASSIGPTGGKRYGYTF
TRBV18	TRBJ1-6	CASSPIGTGGNSPLHF
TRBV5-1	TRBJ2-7	CASSLRAGGLYEQYF
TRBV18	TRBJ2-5	CANSPGHRQETQYF
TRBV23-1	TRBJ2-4	CASSQSTTGSRKNIQYF
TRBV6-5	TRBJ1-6	CASSYRGYNSPLHF
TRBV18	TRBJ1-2	CASSPRTVEGYTF
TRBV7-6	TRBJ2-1	CASSSPTGQPSYNEQFF
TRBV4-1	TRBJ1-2	CASSPDSNYGYTF
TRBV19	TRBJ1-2	CASSTNDPRTNYGYTF
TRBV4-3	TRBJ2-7	CASSQDSTASSYEQYF